What follows are 15 T cell receptor beta chains derived from one specimen sequenced in a study of blood T cell repertoires in COVID-19. The method was immunoSEQ multiplex PCR; TCRdb's version includes in-frame clones alone and lacks a portion of them. The table has roughly 250,000 clones, 88% seen once. Source material: peripheral blood. These receptor sequences come from a man between 60 and 75 years old who had recovered from COVID-19.

This clone occurred a few times. The V and J genes are TRBV4-2 and TRBJ2-5, with 10 bases identical to TRBD1. Per germline, CDR1 LGHNA and CDR2 YNFKEQ. The CDR3 has 15 residues. V was clipped by 3 bases and J by 6 bases; unmatched bases: 7. The CDR3 sequence: CASSQLGGQGKTQYF. The CDR3 nucleotides are TGTGCCAGCAGCCAGTTAGGGGGACAGGGGAAGACCCAGTACTTC.

V usage is TRBV4-1 and J usage is TRBJ2-5; D may be TRBD2 (5 bases). Per the germline V gene, CDR1 is MGHRA and CDR2 is YSYEKL. The CDR3 length is 17 residues. With 1 base removed from V and 1 base from J, the gap between germline ends came to 16 bases. CDR3 nucleotide sequence: TGCGCCAGCAGCCAAGTTTTTCCAGGTCGGGGCCAAGAGACCCAGTACTTC. This sequence encodes CASSQVFPGRGQETQYF.

This clone was seen just once. The chain combines TRBV15 with TRBJ2-5, with D possibly being TRBD1 (6 bases). Germline CDR1 and CDR2: LNHNV and YYDKDF (reference sequence). This CDR3 contains 16 residues. Trimming left V 0 bases short and J 5 bases short, with 16 bases between. The CDR3 loop is CATSRDRSRGEETQYF. The CDR3 nucleotides read TGTGCCACCAGCAGAGATCGTAGCAGGGGTGAGGAGACCCAGTACTTC.

This sequence joins TRBV5-4 and TRBJ2-3, with D possibly matching TRBD1 (6 bases). V was pared by 0 bases and J by 2 bases, with 10 bases between. The germline gives CDR1 SGHNT, CDR2 YYREEE (reference sequence). This CDR3 spans 15 amino acids. CDR3 sequence: CASSLGGTNTDTQYF. CDR3 nucleotides: TGTGCCAGCAGCTTGGGGGGGACAAACACAGATACGCAGTATTTT.

The chain couples TRBV19 to TRBJ2-1; weak D call: TRBD1 (5 bases). Germline V lookup: CDR1 LNHDA, CDR2 SQIVND (reference sequence). V was cut by 10 bases and J by 7 bases, with 20 bases left in between. This CDR3 spans 14 amino acids. The CDR3 spells CATQTATAPNEQFF. The CDR3 DNA sequence: TGTGCCACACAGACAGCGACCGCTCCTAATGAGCAGTTCTTC.

The J gene is TRBJ1-6, the V gene TRBV7-8, with D unresolved. CDR1 is SGHVS, CDR2 FQNEAQ, per germline. Trimming took 2 bases from V and 9 from J, leaving 11 bases between them. The CDR3 has 14 residues. The CDR3 region is CASSLTEESSPLHF. CDR3 nucleotides: TGTGCCAGCAGCTTAACGGAGGAGTCTTCACCCCTCCACTTT.

A single count supports this clone. V gene TRBV10-2 combines with J gene TRBJ2-7, with 7 bases identical to TRBD1. Germline V gene data show CDR1 as WSHSY and CDR2 as SAAADI. CDR3 length: 13 amino acids. V lost 6 bases to trimming and J lost 1 base; unmatched junction nucleotides: 3. Here the CDR3 reads CASRLGQSYEQYF. CDR3 nucleotides: TGCGCCAGCAGATTGGGACAGTCCTACGAGCAGTACTTC.

This clone has only a few counts. The V call is TRBV2, the J call TRBJ2-1, with 12 bases aligning to TRBD2. This CDR3 is built from 18 residues. V lost 5 bases to trimming and J lost 0 bases; unmatched junction nucleotides: 8. Germline CDR1 SNHLY, CDR2 FYNNEI. As DNA, the CDR3 is TGTGCCAGCAGTCCGCTAGCGGGGGGGACCCGCTCCTACAATGAGCAGTTCTTC. This sequence encodes CASSPLAGGTRSYNEQFF.

This clone was picked up many times. The chain has TRBV5-1 and TRBJ1-4; D not certain. CDR3 size: 13 residues. Trimming removed 3 bases at V and 7 bases at J, with 10 bases between. CDR1 is SGHRS and CDR2 is YFSETQ in the germline V gene. This CDR3 is CASSSDLGEKLFF. The CDR3 DNA sequence: TGCGCCAGCAGCTCCGACTTGGGTGAAAAACTGTTTTTT.

The rearrangement links TRBV5-4 to TRBJ1-3; perhaps TRBD1 as D (6 bases). The CDR3 is made up of 17 amino acids. Deletions cut 1 base from V and 4 bases from J, with 18 bases between. Germline CDR1 is SGHNT and CDR2 is YYREEE (reference sequence). The CDR3 sequence is CASSLRGGGLPGNTIYF. The CDR3 DNA is TGTGCCAGCAGCTTGAGGGGCGGGGGGCTGCCCGGAAACACCATATATTTT.

This chain uses TRBV14 with TRBJ2-6; D gene unclear. Trimming left V 0 bases short and J 0 bases short, with 3 bases between. This CDR3 spans 15 amino acids. Germline assignment: CDR1 SGHDN and CDR2 FVKESK. CDR3 sequence: CASSQDGSGANVLTF. CDR3 bases: TGTGCCAGCAGCCAAGACGGCTCTGGGGCCAACGTCCTGACTTTC.

V usage is TRBV5-4 and J usage is TRBJ2-1, with 8 bases that match TRBD2. Germline V CDR1 and CDR2: SGHNT, YYREEE (reference sequence). Trimming took 4 bases from V and 7 from J; bases not matched to a gene: 10. The CDR3 runs 15 residues. Here the CDR3 reads CASSPPGLGPNEQFF. DNA of the CDR3: TGTGCCAGCAGCCCCCCGGGACTAGGGCCGAATGAGCAGTTCTTC.

This clone was found a few times. The chain links TRBV14 to TRBJ2-5; 8 bases agree with TRBD2. The CDR3 is 15 residues long. Germline lookup yields CDR1 SGHDN and CDR2 FVKESK. Trimming cost V 4 bases and J 5 bases; bases outside gene matches: 9. CDR3 DNA sequence: TGTGCCAGCAGCCCTATCGGGGGGGCCTCGGAGACCCAGTACTTC. Protein product: CASSPIGGASETQYF.

The chain employs TRBV5-1 and TRBJ2-3; TRBD2 matches 9 bases. V was clipped by 1 base and J by 3 bases; unmatched bases: 6. This CDR3 comprises 16 residues. Germline V gives CDR1 SGHRS, CDR2 YFSETQ. CDR3 in DNA: TGCGCCAGCAGCTTGAGCACAGCGGGGGGAACAGATACGCAGTATTTT. Protein product: CASSLSTAGGTDTQYF.

This chain joins TRBV7-3 and TRBJ2-3; a possible D gene is TRBD2 (5 bases). Germline V gene data show CDR1 as SGHTA and CDR2 as FQGTGA. The CDR3 contains 13 residues. V lost 3 bases to trimming and J lost 5 bases, with 9 bases between them. CDR3 coding DNA: TGTGCCAGCAGCTTCGGCGGGCGAGATACGCAGTATTTT. Its translation is CASSFGGRDTQYF.